Sequencing of this T cell receptor beta chain was carried out in a study of cytomegalovirus exposure and HLA in healthy donors. Across the study: An early data release held some 85 million unique TCRs from HLA-typed donors.

PCR employed 60 Vbeta and 13 Jbeta primers. Only in-frame clones appear in the TCRdb table, and some are missing; sequencing was by immunoSEQ multiplex PCR. The sample has about 160,000 clones, roughly 84% seen once. Germline assignment: CDR1 SNHLY and CDR2 FYNNEI. The CDR3 totals 17 residues. V was trimmed by 6 bases and J by 4 bases, leaving 23 bases between them. This chain uses TRBV2 with TRBJ2-3; D is perhaps TRBD2 (6 bases). The sequencing sample was made of PBMCs. The receptor comes from a boy aged 2-15 years in good health and CMV-seronegative. This chain's CDR3 is CASRGKIGGSRSDTQYF. The CDR3 region has the DNA TGTGCCAGCAGGGGGAAGATCGGGGGAAGTCGATCAGATACGCAGTATTTT.